This T cell receptor beta chain was identified in a study of Graves' ophthalmopathy and Graves' hyperthyroidism. Germline V gene sequence: CDR1 KGHDR, CDR2 SFDVKD. Trimming stripped 4 bases from V and 2 bases from J, with 5 bases between. The CDR3 length is 13 residues. In this sample, this clonotype turned up many times. Its target is not known. RNA transcripts were the source from which TCR beta CDR3 regions were amplified. HTBI primers were used in a first-round RT-PCR, which preceded a second-round multiplex PCR. TCRdb re-derived calls from the multiplex PCR reads in MiXCR, one entry per CDR3 protein. This table has about 700,000 distinct CDR3 sequences, roughly 40% appearing once. Overall study findings and caveats: Built on 13 signatures, a model told ophthalmopathy apart from stable hyperthyroidism with over 85% sensitivity and 75% to 82% specificity.

Sequencing was done on a sample of peripheral blood. This TCR came from an adult man with Graves' ophthalmopathy. V usage is TRBV24-1 and J usage is TRBJ1-5; D unresolved. The CDR3 loop reads CATSDGGNQPQHF. The CDR3 nucleotides read TGTGCCACCAGTGACGGCGGCAATCAGCCCCAGCATTTT.